These 2 T cell receptor beta chains came from one sample sequenced in a study of regulatory T cells in long-lasting Graves disease. Both iRepertoire HTBI primers and Arm-PCR of CDR3 regions were used to build the TCR beta libraries. TCRdb itself ran the multiplex PCR reads through MiXCR, one entry per CDR3 protein. This table has about 610,000 distinct CDR3 sequences, around 15% appearing once. Stated time point: newly diagnosed GD, antithyroid drugs for less than 3 months. After RNA was extracted from PBMCs, the TCR library was made from it. The sample was also linked to a second study, of T cells in Graves' hyperthyroidism and ophthalmopathy.

Sample: peripheral blood mononuclear cells (PBMCs), taken at new diagnosis, from a patient treated with antithyroid drugs. These receptors came from a man younger than 35 with Graves disease.

There are many counts of this clonotype. The V and J genes are TRBV15 and TRBJ1-1; possibly TRBD1 for D (5 bases). The CDR3 length is 14 residues. Germline-derived CDR1 and CDR2 are LNHNV and YYDKDF (reference sequence). Deletions cut 0 bases from V and 1 base from J, with 6 bases between. CDR3 sequence: CATSRDGGNTEAFF. Written as DNA, the CDR3 is TGTGCCACCAGCAGAGATGGGGGGAACACTGAAGCTTTCTTT.

At least ten counts were recorded for this clonotype. The chain carries TRBV5-6 and TRBJ2-3; D call uncertain. The V end was cut by 3 bases, the J end by 1 base, with 12 bases between. The CDR3 is 15 residues long. Germline CDR1 reads SGHDT; CDR2 reads YYEEEE. The CDR3 region is CASSSLGGRTDTQYF. The DNA of the CDR3 is TGTGCCAGCAGCTCGCTAGGTGGTCGCACAGATACGCAGTATTTT.